The 3 T cell receptor beta chains in this list originate from one sample, sequenced in a study of cytomegalovirus exposure and HLA in healthy donors (dated by TCRdb to about 2017). Library creation used the immunoSEQ multiplex PCR assay. For the multiplex PCR, a mixture combining 60 forward primers for TCR Vbeta segments and 13 reverse primers for TCR Jbeta segments was used. Held by TCRdb, this immuneACCESS table contains in-frame sequences only and omits some clones. Under half of the omission traces to an unresolved V gene where checked; the cause of the rest is unknown. Recorded for this sample are approximately 100,000 clones; about 59% of them occurred a single time. In total, the top ten clones hold less than 4.5% of the sample. What was sequenced was PBMCs. The source is a man aged 30 to 39 in good health and CMV-seropositive.

The J gene is TRBJ2-5, the V gene TRBV6-1, with D possibly being TRBD2 (6 bases). Trimming removed 2 bases from V and 2 bases from J, with 18 bases in between. CDR3 length equals 17 residues. Germline V gene data show CDR1 as MNHNS and CDR2 as SASEGT. The CDR3 loop reads CASSERRTSAGQETQYF. The CDR3 coding sequence is TGTGCCAGCAGTGAACGTAGGACATCGGCGGGACAAGAGACCCAGTACTTC.

This clone has a single count. The junction does not match germline at one end; this may be a read error. The rearrangement uses TRBV29-1 and TRBJ1-1; the D is unclear. CDR3 length: 11 residues. The germline V gene has CDR1 SQVTM and CDR2 ANQGSEA. The chain's CDR3 is CSVVSGLGDIF. The CDR3 nucleotides are TGCAGCGTTGTATCGGGGTTGGGTGATATCTTT. Full variable domain (missing parts from reference TRBV29-1 and TRBJ1-1): SAVISQKPSRDICQRGTSLTIQCQVDSQVTMMFWYRQQPGQSLTLIATANQGSEATYESGFVIDKFPISRPNLTFSTLTVSNMSPEDSSIYLCSVVSGLGDIFGQGTRLTVV.

The chain employs TRBV6-4 and TRBJ2-7, with D perhaps TRBD1 (5 bases). This CDR3 is built from 14 residues. The germline gives CDR1 MRHNA, CDR2 SNTAGT. The V end lost 5 bases, the J end lost 5 bases, and 16 bases lay between the germline ends. CDR3 amino acids: CASSPDGQSHEQYF. The CDR3 DNA reads as TGTGCCAGCAGTCCAGACGGACAAAGCCACGAGCAGTACTTC.